This TCR beta chain was captured by sequencing in a study of blood T cell repertoires in COVID-19. Study at large: Researchers got acute and convalescent COVID-19 samples from the United States, Italy and Spain. T cells, B-cell-depleted T cells, or PBMCs provided the cDNA or gDNA that served as material.

Per the original methods: Amplification from reference gene primers served as the basis for estimated nucleated cell counts. Libraries were prepared by immunoSEQ multiplex PCR; TCRdb keeps only in-frame clonotypes and omits some of them. V and J calls and clone size are as listed in that table; D and trimming were resolved from the DNA. In the table there are 100,000 to 150,000 clones, approximately 81% of which are singletons. The CDR3 is 12 residues long. J was trimmed by 3 bases and V by 6 bases; bases with no gene match: 1. CDR1 and CDR2 (germline): MNHNY, SVGAGI (reference sequence). V usage is TRBV6-6 and J usage is TRBJ1-1; 7 positions agree with TRBD1. This sequence was found in a man aged 60-69 years with acute or convalescent COVID-19. The sample consisted of peripheral blood. The CDR3 reads CASRDRDTEAFF. In DNA form, the CDR3 reads TGTGCCAGCAGAGACAGGGACACTGAAGCTTTCTTT.